Shown below are 2 T cell receptor beta chains from a single sample sequenced in a study of prognosis after radiotherapy for stage I lung cancer (dated by TCRdb to 2020 to 2023). Sequencing was performed on an Illumina HiSeq 3000. Two rounds of multiplex PCR were performed to amplify the TCR beta CDR3 region from genomic DNA. In the first round of PCR, primers specific to each TRBV and TRBJ gene were used, and the primer sequences are filed in Chinese patent CN105087789A. Using fastp trimming at Q25 and MiXCR clonotype assembly, TCRdb reanalyzed the public sequencing data and kept in-frame beta chains. Duplicate CDR3 protein sequences are folded into a single record with the most common DNA and genes. This sample lists roughly 26,000 distinct CDR3 sequences; around 30% were detected once. Of the sample, roughly 33% falls within the top ten clones. Sequencing used PBMCs, obtained before or after stereotactic body radiation therapy (not recorded which). The source is a donor over 45 with non-small cell lung cancer.

This clonotype was seen at least ten times. The gene calls are TRBV20-1 and TRBJ2-7; D is unresolved. Germline V gives CDR1 DFQATT, CDR2 SNEGSKA (reference sequence). The CDR3 sequence is 12 residues long. V gave up 0 bases and J gave up 5 bases, with 8 bases separating them. The CDR3 loop reads CSARDNDHEQYF. In nucleotides, the CDR3 is TGCAGTGCTAGAGATAACGACCACGAGCAGTACTTC.

About this clonotype: Sequence at one end of the junction differs from germline and may be a read error. The chain has TRBV12-5 and TRBJ2-1; D may be TRBD1 (6 bases). CDR3 size: 14 residues. Germline V gene sequence: CDR1 LGHNT, CDR2 FRNRAP. This chain's CDR3 is CASSQGSSYSEQFF. CDR3 sequence (DNA): TGTGCTTCCTCCCAGGGGAGCTCCTACAGTGAGCAGTTCTTC.